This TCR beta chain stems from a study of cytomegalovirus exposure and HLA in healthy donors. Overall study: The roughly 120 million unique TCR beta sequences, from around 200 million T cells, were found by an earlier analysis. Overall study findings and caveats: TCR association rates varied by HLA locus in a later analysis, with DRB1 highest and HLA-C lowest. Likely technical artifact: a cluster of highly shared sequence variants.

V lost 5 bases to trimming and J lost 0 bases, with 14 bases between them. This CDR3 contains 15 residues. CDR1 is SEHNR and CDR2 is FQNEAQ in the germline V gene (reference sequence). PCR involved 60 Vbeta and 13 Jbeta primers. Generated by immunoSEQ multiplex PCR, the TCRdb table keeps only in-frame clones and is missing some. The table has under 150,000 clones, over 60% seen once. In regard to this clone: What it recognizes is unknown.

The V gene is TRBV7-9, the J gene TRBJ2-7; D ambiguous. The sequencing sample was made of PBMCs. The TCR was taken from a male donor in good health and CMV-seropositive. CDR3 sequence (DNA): TGTGCCAGCAGCCGCCTATTGCGGCTCTCCTACGAGCAGTACTTC. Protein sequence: CASSRLLRLSYEQYF.